Given below is one T cell receptor beta chain in context. No antigen is known for it. The entry originates in a study of T cell responses to AZD1222 COVID-19 vaccine. The method was immunoSEQ multiplex PCR; TCRdb's version includes in-frame clones alone and lacks a portion of them. The sample shows about 140,000 clones, roughly 89% of them seen only once. Study-wide results and limits: Clonal diversity was possibly underestimated, and the donors were mostly white British, with more females. Only a handful of AZD1222 recipients, roughly 6 in all, had baseline seropositivity.

The V gene lost 0 bases and the J gene lost 4 bases, with 7 bases spanning the gap. CDR3 size: 13 residues. Germline lookup yields CDR1 SGHRS and CDR2 YFSETQ. The rearrangement links TRBV5-1 to TRBJ1-2; D not resolved. The source of this sequence is an adult in good health. Material: peripheral blood, obtained on day 0 of AZD1222 vaccination. CDR3 loop: CASSLGEGYGYTF. CDR3 coding DNA: TGCGCCAGCAGCTTGGGGGAGGGCTATGGCTACACCTTC.